This T cell receptor (beta chain) emerged from a study of blood T cell repertoires in COVID-19. Study details: The United States, Italy and Spain supplied acute and convalescent COVID-19 samples. From T cells, B-cell-depleted T cells, or PBMCs came the material, which was cDNA or gDNA.

Some clones are missing from TCRdb's copy, which holds only in-frame ones; the method was immunoSEQ multiplex PCR. The sample lists about 98,000 clones; about four fifths were seen once. The CDR3 sequence is 15 residues long. The germline V gene has CDR1 MDHEN and CDR2 SYDVKM. After removal of 8 bases from V and 5 bases from J, the junction contained 8 bases not matched to a gene. Input material: peripheral blood. This receptor was taken from a man at least 80 years old with acute or convalescent COVID-19. The rearrangement links TRBV28 to TRBJ1-6, with 8 bases identical to TRBD1. The CDR3 sequence: CASFQGAEDNSPLHF. The CDR3 DNA reads as TGTGCCAGCTTCCAGGGGGCGGAGGATAATTCACCCCTCCACTTT.